This passage covers 18 T cell receptor beta chains from one sample sequenced in a study of identical twins (TCRdb year 2016). The library was made by 5' RACE. Sequenced on an Illumina HiSeq 2000. The raw public reads went through TCRdb reprocessing: fastp at Q25, MiXCR clone calling, in-frame beta chains kept. Rows matching on CDR3 protein sequence are summarized as one entry with the most common DNA and genes. A total of 450,000 to 650,000 distinct CDR3 sequences appear in this sample, over 8.5% of them only once. 2.5% to 3% of the sample rests with the top ten. These data also featured in a second study, about yellow fever vaccine responses in identical twins.

The sequencing input was PBMCs. These receptors were taken from a woman aged 18-35 years in good health.

The gene calls are TRBV28 and TRBJ2-2; D ambiguous. The CDR3 contains 16 residues. V gave up 6 bases and J gave up 0 bases, with 14 bases separating them. CDR1 MDHEN and CDR2 SYDVKM come from the germline V gene. The CDR3 spells CASSSLITPNTGELFF. The CDR3 nucleotides read TGTGCCAGCAGCTCCTTAATCACCCCGAACACCGGGGAGCTGTTTTTT. Looking up the rest from reference TRBV28 and TRBJ2-2 gives the full variable domain: DVKVTQSSRYLVKRTGEKVFLECVQDMDHENMFWYRQDPGLGLRLIYFSYDVKMKEKGDIPEGYSVSREKKERFSLILESASTNQTSMYLCASSSLITPNTGELFFGEGSRLTVL.

This clonotype turned up a few times. J is TRBJ2-7 and V is TRBV27; a possible D gene is TRBD2 (5 bases). CDR3 length equals 15 residues. V was pared by 5 bases and J by 2 bases, with 16 bases between. Germline assignment: CDR1 MNHEY and CDR2 SMNVEV (reference sequence). The CDR3 DNA follows: TGTGCCAGCAGTCCGAGAATAGCGTTGACCTACGAGCAGTACTTC. This translates into CASSPRIALTYEQYF.

This clonotype was seen ten or more times. The chain uses TRBV15 and TRBJ2-5, with 10 bases aligning to TRBD1. The germline gives CDR1 LNHNV, CDR2 YYDKDF (reference sequence). The CDR3 runs 14 residues. Trimming at V came to 6 bases and at J to 1 base, leaving 2 bases not matched to a gene. CDR3 DNA: TGTGCCACCAGGACAGGGGGCAGCCAAGAGACCCAGTACTTC. This encodes CATRTGGSQETQYF.

The CDR3 sequence is CASSIGLAGGPLRAKNIQYF. Here the CDR3 DNA reads TGTGCCAGTAGTATAGGACTAGCGGGGGGGCCTTTGAGGGCCAAAAACATTCAGTACTTC. V is TRBV19 and J is TRBJ2-4, with TRBD2 identical over 14 bases. Germline CDR1 LNHDA, CDR2 SQIVND (reference sequence). The V and J ends lost 1 base and 1 base, in that order; junction bases with no gene match: 9. The CDR3 totals 20 residues.

The chain combines TRBV12-3 or TRBV12-4 with TRBJ1-4; D is unclear. With 1 base removed from V and 4 bases from J, the gap between germline ends came to 7 bases. The CDR3 length is 14 residues. As DNA, the CDR3 is TGTGCCAGCAGTTTAGGGGCCGGTAATGAAAAACTGTTTTTT. It is translated as CASSLGAGNEKLFF.

The chain uses TRBV27 and TRBJ1-4; the D gene is possibly TRBD1 (6 bases). V lost 6 bases to trimming and J lost 0 bases, with 17 bases between them. Germline loops: CDR1 MNHEY, CDR2 SMNVEV (reference sequence). The CDR3 has 17 amino acids. The CDR3 coding sequence is TGTGCCAGCAGCCCCATCAGGACAGACGCAACTAATGAAAAACTGTTTTTT. This codes for CASSPIRTDATNEKLFF.

This chain connects TRBV7-9 to TRBJ2-5, with TRBD1 matching 8 bases. CDR1 and CDR2 (germline): SEHNR, FQNEAQ (reference sequence). J was trimmed by 0 bases and V by 5 bases; bases with no gene match: 8. The CDR3 consists of 16 residues. CDR3 DNA: TGTGCCAGCAGCCGGGGACAGGACTTCTACCAAGAGACCCAGTACTTC. It is translated as CASSRGQDFYQETQYF.

This sequence joins TRBV6-1 and TRBJ2-7, with 10 bases aligning to TRBD2. The CDR3 has 14 amino acids. Germline lookup yields CDR1 MNHNS and CDR2 SASEGT. V shed 5 bases, J shed 4 bases, and the junction held 5 bases outside the gene matches. CDR3 nucleotides: TGTGCCAGCAGTACCGGGACTAGCGTATACGAGCAGTACTTC. This sequence encodes CASSTGTSVYEQYF.

This clonotype was counted at least ten times. The J gene is TRBJ2-2, the V gene TRBV12-3 or TRBV12-4, with D perhaps TRBD2 (5 bases). This CDR3 is 15 amino acids long. V lost 3 bases to trimming and J lost 7 bases, with 15 bases between them. The CDR3 region is CASSFGLARGGELFF. CDR3 bases: TGTGCCAGCAGTTTTGGTCTAGCAAGAGGCGGGGAGCTGTTTTTT.

This clonotype was found a few times. The rearrangement joins TRBV24-1 to TRBJ2-1; TRBD2 matches at 8 bases. Germline V gene data show CDR1 as KGHDR and CDR2 as SFDVKD. The length of the CDR3 is 16 residues. Trimming took 2 bases from V and 3 from J; bases not matched to a gene: 5. The chain's CDR3 is CATSDWSSGDYNEQFF. Written as DNA, the CDR3 is TGTGCCACCAGTGATTGGAGTAGCGGGGACTACAATGAGCAGTTCTTC.

This clonotype was picked up many times. The chain is built from TRBV7-9 and TRBJ2-7, with 7 nucleotides matching TRBD2. CDR3 length: 15 residues. Germline-derived CDR1 and CDR2 are SEHNR and FQNEAQ (reference sequence). V lost 5 bases to trimming and J lost 3 bases; unmatched junction nucleotides: 10. The CDR3 loop reads CASSHPEGGDYEQYF. CDR3 DNA sequence: TGTGCCAGCAGCCACCCCGAGGGAGGGGACTACGAGCAGTACTTC. Filled out from reference TRBV7-9 and TRBJ2-7, the complete variable domain reads DTGVSQNPRHKITKRGQNVTFRCDPISEHNRLYWYRQTLGQGPEFLTYFQNEAQLEKSRLLSDRFSAERPKGSFSTLEIQRTEQGDSAMYLCASSHPEGGDYEQYFGPGTRLTVT.

This clonotype was recorded at least ten times. The chain employs TRBV6-2 or TRBV6-3 and TRBJ2-1; a possible D gene is TRBD1 (6 bases). Germline loops: CDR1 MNHEY, CDR2 SVGEGT. V was pared by 4 bases and J by 9 bases, with 19 bases between. This CDR3 has 15 residues. CDR3 coding DNA: TGTGCCAGCAGTTCCCCCCAGGGGCGCTTAGTTGAGCAGTTCTTC. This codes for CASSSPQGRLVEQFF.

This clonotype occurred a few times. This chain uses TRBV21-1 with TRBJ2-5. TRBV21-1 is described as a pseudogene. The CDR3 runs 15 residues. CDR3 DNA: TGTGCCAGCAGCAAGCCACCTAAGGACCAAGAGACCCAGTACTTC. Translated: CASSKPPKDQETQYF.

This clonotype was recorded at least ten times. The chain couples TRBV12-3 or TRBV12-4 to TRBJ2-3, with TRBD2 as a possible D gene (6 bases). The CDR3 covers 15 residues. Trimming took off 5 bases at V and 2 bases at J, with 14 bases between the two ends. The CDR3 DNA follows: TGTGCCAGCAGTCCCCGGGACTCCAACACAGATACGCAGTATTTT. Amino acid sequence: CASSPRDSNTDTQYF.

A few counts support this clonotype. J is TRBJ2-3 and V is TRBV7-9; TRBD2 matches at 7 bases. With V trimmed by 5 bases and J by 14 bases, 13 bases remained unmatched. The CDR3 sequence is 13 residues long. From germline, CDR1 is SEHNR and CDR2 FQNEAQ (reference sequence). The CDR3 here is CASSPVWEGSSYF. DNA for the CDR3: TGTGCCAGCAGCCCCGTCTGGGAGGGGAGTTCGTATTTT.

This clonotype came up many times. The chain uses TRBV5-1 and TRBJ1-5, with D unresolved. Germline V lookup: CDR1 SGHRS, CDR2 YFSETQ. V shed 5 bases and J shed 2 bases, with 11 bases lying between them. This CDR3 is built from 14 residues. Here the CDR3 DNA reads TGCGCCAGCAGTTCGGAAGGAGGCAATCAGCCCCAGCATTTT. Its protein product is CASSSEGGNQPQHF.

Only a few counts were recorded for this clonotype. This chain joins TRBV15 and TRBJ2-5, with 10 bases lining up with TRBD2. Trimming cost V 3 bases and J 2 bases; bases outside gene matches: 12. Germline lookup yields CDR1 LNHNV and CDR2 YYDKDF (reference sequence). The CDR3 contains 18 residues. CDR3 loop: CATSSPKKTSGTQETQYF. CDR3 in DNA: TGTGCCACCAGCAGCCCAAAAAAAACTAGCGGGACTCAAGAGACCCAGTACTTC.

V and J are TRBV10-3 and TRBJ2-5; a possible D gene is TRBD2 (5 bases). CDR1 and CDR2 (germline): ENHRY, SYGVKD. V dropped 10 bases and J dropped 5 bases, with 17 bases sitting between them. This CDR3 contains 13 residues. CDR3 residues: CASLIPGGETQYF. The CDR3 nucleotides read TGTGCCAGCTTAATTCCCGGCGGGGAGACCCAGTACTTC.